This entry describes one T cell receptor beta chain. This clonotype showed up many times. Its cognate antigen has yet to be identified. Per-base quality was not reported, and no clone a single base away is much larger than it. The data are from a study of T cell repertoires in cytomegalovirus infection (dated by TCRdb to the late 2010s). Background for the entire study: The HLA type of each donor mattered for the analysis, because public TCR beta signatures pointed to carriage of CMV infection along with the matching HLA type. What the research found in general, with its limitations: The ex vivo response was dominated by HLA-C-restricted CMV-specific TCR beta clonotypes, which also provided the single most frequent clonotype in two of eight donors. In both this cohort and an independent cohort of 352 donors, the cumulative frequency of public TCR beta family members distinguished carriers of CMV infection plus the relevant HLA type.

These reads were obtained on an Illumina HiSeq 1500. TCRdb's own reprocessing of the public reads used fastp at Q25 and MiXCR and kept productive beta chains. CDR3 protein duplicates are merged, each entry listing the most common genes and DNA. The sample table shows under 150,000 distinct CDR3 sequences, and roughly 9% are seen once. About 9.4% of the sample is taken by the ten largest. The receptor was derived from a human donor in good health (CMV status not recorded). Some clones in this sample may be carry-over from other donors' samples. The specimen was PBMCs.

The CDR3 here reads CASSYGMADDQYF. The nucleotide sequence reads TGTGCCAGCAGTTACGGGATGGCTGATGATCAGTACTTC. The sequence is built from TRBV7-6 and TRBJ2-7; matching of 5 bases hints at TRBD2 as the D gene. V is reduced by 6 bases and J by 10 bases, leaving a spacing of 19 bases between them. The CDR3 numbers 13 residues from cysteine through phenylalanine. The DNA shown is the 39-base CDR3, in frame from base 1. CDR1 and CDR2, per the germline V gene, are SGHVS and FNYEAQ.